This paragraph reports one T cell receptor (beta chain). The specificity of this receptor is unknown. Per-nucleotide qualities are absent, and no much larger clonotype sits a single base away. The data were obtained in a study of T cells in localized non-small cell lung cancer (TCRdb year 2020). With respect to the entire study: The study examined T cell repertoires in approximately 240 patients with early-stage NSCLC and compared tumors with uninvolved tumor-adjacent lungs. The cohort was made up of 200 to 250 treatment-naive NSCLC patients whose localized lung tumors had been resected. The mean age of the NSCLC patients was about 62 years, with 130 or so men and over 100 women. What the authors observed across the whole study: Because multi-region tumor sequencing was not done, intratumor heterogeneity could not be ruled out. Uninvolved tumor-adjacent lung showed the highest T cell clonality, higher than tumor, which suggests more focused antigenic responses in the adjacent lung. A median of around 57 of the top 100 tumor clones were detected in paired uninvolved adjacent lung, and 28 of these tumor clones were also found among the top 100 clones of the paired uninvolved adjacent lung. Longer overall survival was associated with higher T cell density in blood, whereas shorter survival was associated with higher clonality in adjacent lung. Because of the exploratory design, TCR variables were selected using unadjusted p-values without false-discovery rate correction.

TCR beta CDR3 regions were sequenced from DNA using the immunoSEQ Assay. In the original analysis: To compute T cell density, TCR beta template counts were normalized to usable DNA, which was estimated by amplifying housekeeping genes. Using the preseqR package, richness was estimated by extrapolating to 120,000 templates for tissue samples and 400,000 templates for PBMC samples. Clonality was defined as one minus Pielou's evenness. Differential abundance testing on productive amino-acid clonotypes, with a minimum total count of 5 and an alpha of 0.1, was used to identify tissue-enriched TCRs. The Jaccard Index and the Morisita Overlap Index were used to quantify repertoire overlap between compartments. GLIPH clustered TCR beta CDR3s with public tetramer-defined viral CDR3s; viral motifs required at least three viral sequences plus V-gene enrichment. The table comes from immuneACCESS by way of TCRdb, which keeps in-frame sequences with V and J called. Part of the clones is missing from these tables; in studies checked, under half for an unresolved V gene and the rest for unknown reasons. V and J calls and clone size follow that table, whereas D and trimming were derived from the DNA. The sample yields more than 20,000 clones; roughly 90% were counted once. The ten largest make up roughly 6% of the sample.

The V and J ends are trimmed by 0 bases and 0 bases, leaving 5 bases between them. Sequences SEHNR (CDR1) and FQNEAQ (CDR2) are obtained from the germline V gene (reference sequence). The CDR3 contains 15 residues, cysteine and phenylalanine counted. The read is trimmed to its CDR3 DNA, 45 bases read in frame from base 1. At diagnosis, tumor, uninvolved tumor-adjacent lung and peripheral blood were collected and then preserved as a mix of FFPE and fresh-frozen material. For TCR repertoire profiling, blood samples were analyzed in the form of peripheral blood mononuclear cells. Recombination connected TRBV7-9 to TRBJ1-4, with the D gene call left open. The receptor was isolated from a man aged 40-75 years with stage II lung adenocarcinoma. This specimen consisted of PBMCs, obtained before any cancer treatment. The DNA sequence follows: TGTGCCAGCAGCTTAGCCTCCTCAACTAATGAAAAACTGTTTTTT. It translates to CASSLASSTNEKLFF.